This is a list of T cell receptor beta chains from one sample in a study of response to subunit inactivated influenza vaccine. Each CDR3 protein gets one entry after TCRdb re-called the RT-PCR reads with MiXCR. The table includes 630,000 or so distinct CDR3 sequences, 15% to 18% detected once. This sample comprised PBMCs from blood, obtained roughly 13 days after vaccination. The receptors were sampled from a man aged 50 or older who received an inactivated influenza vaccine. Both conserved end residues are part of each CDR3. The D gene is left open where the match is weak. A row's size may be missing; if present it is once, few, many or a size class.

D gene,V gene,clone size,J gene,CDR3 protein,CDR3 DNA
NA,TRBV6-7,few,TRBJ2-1,CASSHRKGHLGDSYNEQFF,TGTGCCAGCAGCCATAGAAAAGGGCACCTGGGAGATTCCTACAATGAGCAGTTCTTC
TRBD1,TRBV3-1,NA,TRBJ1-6,CASSQGTGGSPLHF,TGTGCCAGCAGCCAAGGGACAGGGGGATCACCCCTCCACTTT
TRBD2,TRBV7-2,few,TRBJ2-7,CASSLTPASGTYEQYF,TGTGCCAGCAGCTTAACGCCGGCTAGCGGAACCTACGAGCAGTACTTC
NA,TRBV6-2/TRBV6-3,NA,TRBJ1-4,CASNSPERTANEKLFF,TGTGCCAGCAATTCCCCGGAGCGAACGGCTAATGAAAAACTGTTTTTT
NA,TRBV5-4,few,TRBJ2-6,CASRSPGGANVLTF,TGTGCCAGCAGATCCCCTGGGGGGGCCAACGTCCTGACTTTC
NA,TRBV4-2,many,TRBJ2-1,CASSQAEDYEQFF,TGTGCCAGCAGCCAGGCTGAAGACTATGAGCAGTTCTTC
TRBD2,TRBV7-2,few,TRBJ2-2,CASSFLAGEDTGELFF,TGTGCCAGCAGCTTCTTAGCGGGAGAGGACACCGGGGAGCTGTTTTTT
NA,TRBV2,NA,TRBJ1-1,CASQAMGSWTEAFF,TGTGCCAGCCAAGCCATGGGGAGTTGGACTGAAGCTTTCTTT
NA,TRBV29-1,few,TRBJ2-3,CSVWQGQDTQYF,TGCAGCGTTTGGCAGGGTCAAGATACGCAGTATTTT
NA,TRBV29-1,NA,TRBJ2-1,CSVEGLVQSSYNEQFF,TGCAGCGTTGAAGGGCTAGTTCAGAGCTCCTACAATGAGCAGTTCTTC
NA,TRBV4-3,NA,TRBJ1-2,CASSQARGGPYGYTF,TGCGCCAGCAGCCAAGCACGTGGGGGACCCTATGGCTACACCTTC
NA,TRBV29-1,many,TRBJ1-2,CSVTPDSLSGYTF,TGCAGCGTAACACCGGACAGCCTTTCAGGCTACACCTTC
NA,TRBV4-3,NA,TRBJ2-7,CASSQWGVGEQYF,TGCGCCAGCAGCCAATGGGGGGTAGGCGAGCAGTACTTC
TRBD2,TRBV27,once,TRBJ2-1,CASISRLAGYNEQFF,TGTGCCAGCATTTCTCGGCTAGCGGGCTACAATGAGCAGTTCTTC
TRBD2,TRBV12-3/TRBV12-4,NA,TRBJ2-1,CASTAGLATRGQFF,TGTGCCAGCACCGCGGGACTAGCGACACGTGGGCAGTTCTTC
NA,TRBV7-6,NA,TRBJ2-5,CASSLASGLDRETQYF,TGTGCCAGCAGCTTAGCCAGCGGGCTGGACCGGGAGACCCAGTACTTC